This record looks at one T cell receptor beta chain sequence and its context. No antigen is known for it. This record belongs to a study of blood T cells in healthy people across ages. General study findings and limits: Those diversity estimates obtained from one million T cells were thought to be underestimates. Because donor CMV status was unknown, expanded clonotype changes were possibly confounded.

The CDR3 is made up of 14 amino acids. V shed 3 bases and J shed 8 bases, with 16 bases lying between them. Per germline, CDR1 MGHRA and CDR2 YSYEKL. Together with a sample-barcoded 5' primer, a J-beta primer mix was included in a second PCR lasting about 7 to 12 cycles. TCRdb re-analysed the 5' RACE reads in MiXCR, keeping a single row per CDR3 protein. The repertoire holds fewer than 2,000,000 distinct CDR3 sequences, with about 31% as singletons. The source is a woman aged 25 to 45 in good health. The sequencing sample was made of blood. V and J are TRBV4-1 and TRBJ1-2; D not certain. The CDR3 here is CASSQRVFFWGYTF. CDR3 in DNA: TGCGCCAGCAGCCAGAGGGTATTCTTCTGGGGCTACACCTTC.